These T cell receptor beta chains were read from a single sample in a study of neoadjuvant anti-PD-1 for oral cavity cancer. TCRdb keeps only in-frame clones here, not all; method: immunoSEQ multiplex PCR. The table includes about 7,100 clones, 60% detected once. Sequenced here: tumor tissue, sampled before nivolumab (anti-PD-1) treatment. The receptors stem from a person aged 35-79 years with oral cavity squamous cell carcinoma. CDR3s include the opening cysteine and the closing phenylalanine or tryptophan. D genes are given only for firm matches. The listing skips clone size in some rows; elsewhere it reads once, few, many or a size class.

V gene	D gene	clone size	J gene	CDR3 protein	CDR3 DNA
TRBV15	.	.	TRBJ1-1	CATSREVNTEAFF	TGTGCCACCAGCAGAGAGGTGAACACTGAAGCTTTCTTT
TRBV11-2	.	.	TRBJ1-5	CASSLGAFNQPQHF	TGTGCCAGCAGCTTAGGGGCCTTCAATCAGCCCCAGCATTTT
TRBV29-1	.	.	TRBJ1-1	CSVEDRGTEAFF	TGCAGCGTTGAAGACAGGGGCACTGAAGCTTTCTTT
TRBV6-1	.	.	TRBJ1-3	CASSDGQLNTIYF	TGTGCCAGCAGTGATGGACAGTTGAACACCATATATTTT
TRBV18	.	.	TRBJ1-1	CASSPPAGRYTEAFF	TGTGCCAGCTCACCACCAGCCGGGCGGTACACTGAAGCTTTCTTT
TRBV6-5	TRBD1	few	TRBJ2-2	CASRGQGDTGELFF	TGTGCCAGCAGGGGACAGGGGGACACCGGGGAGCTGTTTTTT
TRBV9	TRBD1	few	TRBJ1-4	CASSAPDRGAGTNEKLFF	TGTGCCAGCAGCGCTCCCGACAGGGGAGCTGGTACTAATGAAAAACTGTTTTTT
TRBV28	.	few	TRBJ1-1	CASKAAPSRPEAFF	TGTGCCAGCAAGGCAGCGCCCAGTAGGCCTGAAGCTTTCTTT
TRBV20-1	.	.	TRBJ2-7	CSARDADEQYF	TGCAGTGCTAGAGATGCCGATGAGCAGTACTTC
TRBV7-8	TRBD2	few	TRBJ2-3	CASSLLAGSGDTQYF	TGTGCCAGCAGCTTGCTAGCGGGGTCCGGAGATACGCAGTATTTT
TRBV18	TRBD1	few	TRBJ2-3	CASSPRDSLKDTQYF	TGTGCCAGCTCACCCCGGGACAGCCTCAAGGATACGCAGTATTTT
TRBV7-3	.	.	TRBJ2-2	CASSLTAGEAGELFF	TGTGCCAGCAGCTTAACGGCTGGGGAGGCCGGGGAGCTGTTTTTT
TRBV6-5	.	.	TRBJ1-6	CASRGGVNNSPLHF	TGTGCCAGCAGAGGGGGAGTTAATAATTCACCCCTCCACTTT
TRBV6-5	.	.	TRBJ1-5	CASSYGGWAQHF	TGTGCCAGCAGTTACGGGGGATGGGCCCAGCATTTT
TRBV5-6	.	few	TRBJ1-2	CASSLRTPSYGYTF	TGTGCCAGCAGCTTGAGGACACCCAGCTATGGCTACACCTTC
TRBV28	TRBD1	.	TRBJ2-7	CASRIPGQGYEQYF	TGTGCCAGCAGAATACCGGGACAGGGCTACGAGCAGTACTTC
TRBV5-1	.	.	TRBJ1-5	CASSLAPNQPQHF	TGCGCCAGCAGCTTGGCCCCCAATCAGCCCCAGCATTTT
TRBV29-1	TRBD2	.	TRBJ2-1	CSVALSGGAGEQFF	TGCAGCGTTGCGCTTAGCGGGGGGGCAGGTGAGCAGTTCTTC
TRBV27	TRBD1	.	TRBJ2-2	CASSLALDRGHNTGELFF	TGTGCCAGCAGTTTAGCCCTAGACAGGGGCCACAACACCGGGGAGCTGTTTTTT
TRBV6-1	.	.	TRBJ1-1	CASSEASAGAGGTEAFF	TGTGCCAGCAGTGAAGCGAGCGCAGGGGCTGGAGGCACTGAAGCTTTCTTT
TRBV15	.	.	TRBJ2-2	CATSREGGELFF	TGTGCCACCAGCAGAGAAGGCGGGGAGCTGTTTTTT
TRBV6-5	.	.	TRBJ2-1	CASSVGQGSYNEQFF	TGTGCCAGCAGTGTAGGGCAAGGCTCCTACAATGAGCAGTTCTTC
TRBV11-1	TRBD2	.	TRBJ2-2	CASTIPGRGGTGELFF	TGTGCCAGCACCATCCCCGGGCGCGGGGGCACCGGGGAGCTGTTTTTT
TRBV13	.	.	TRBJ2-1	CASSSPGTSYNEQFF	TGTGCCAGCAGCTCGCCGGGGACCTCCTACAATGAGCAGTTCTTC
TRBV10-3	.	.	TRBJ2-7	CAISEHNTYEQYF	TGTGCCATCAGTGAACACAATACCTACGAGCAGTACTTC